What follows are 16 T cell receptor beta chains derived from one specimen sequenced in a study of blood T cell repertoires in COVID-19. Profiled with immunoSEQ multiplex PCR; TCRdb holds only in-frame clones, not every one. There are under 50,000 clones in the sample; 75% to 95% occur only once, and 6% to 6.5% lies in the top ten. The sequenced material came from peripheral blood. The receptors were gathered from a man aged 65 to 85 with active COVID-19.

The rearrangement uses TRBV19 and TRBJ2-5, with 12 bases lining up with TRBD2. The germline gives CDR1 LNHDA, CDR2 SQIVND (reference sequence). V shed 1 base and J 4 bases; nucleotides not matched to a gene: 1. The CDR3 extends over 15 amino acids. CDR3 in amino acids: CASSIGLAGVETQYF. The CDR3, as DNA: TGTGCCAGTAGTATAGGACTAGCGGGAGTAGAGACCCAGTACTTC.

The chain is built from TRBV7-2 and TRBJ1-4, with no clear D. Trimming cost V 3 bases and J 4 bases, with 6 bases left between them. Germline CDR1 and CDR2: SGHTA and FQGNSA. The CDR3 runs 13 residues. The CDR3 loop reads CASSFSINEKLFF. In nucleotides, the CDR3 is TGTGCCAGCAGCTTTTCAATTAATGAAAAACTGTTTTTT.

This clone was observed a single time. V gene TRBV6-5 combines with J gene TRBJ2-2, with D possibly TRBD1 on 5 matching bases. The CDR3 has 15 residues. CDR1 and CDR2 (germline): MNHEY, SVGAGI. The V gene lost 5 bases and the J gene lost 1 base, with 11 bases spanning the gap. As DNA, the CDR3 is TGTGCCAGCAGTAAACAGGTCCAGAACACCGGGGAGCTGTTTTTT. Its translation is CASSKQVQNTGELFF.

This clone was found a few times. The chain employs TRBV5-6 and TRBJ2-2, with 10 bases fitting TRBD1. J lost 0 bases, V lost 4 bases, and 9 bases had no gene match. The CDR3 length is 18 residues. Looked up from germline, CDR1 is SGHDT and CDR2 is YYEEEE. CDR3 in amino acids: CASSRDRGLPANTGELFF. The CDR3 coding sequence is TGTGCCAGCAGCAGGGACAGGGGACTACCTGCGAACACCGGGGAGCTGTTTTTT.

This rearrangement joins TRBV5-1 to TRBJ2-5; maybe TRBD1 (5 bases). Trimming took off 4 bases at V and 4 bases at J, with 17 bases between the two ends. CDR3 length: 15 amino acids. Germline values: CDR1 SGHRS, CDR2 YFSETQ. CDR3: CASSLTQGKVETQYF. In DNA, the CDR3 is TGCGCCAGCAGCCTGACCCAGGGTAAAGTAGAGACCCAGTACTTC.

The chain links TRBV27 to TRBJ1-4, with 10 bases fitting TRBD1. The CDR3 totals 14 residues. V shed 4 bases and J 5 bases; nucleotides not matched to a gene: 1. From germline, CDR1 is MNHEY and CDR2 SMNVEV (reference sequence). The CDR3 region is CASSSGQGNEKLFF. In DNA form, the CDR3 reads TGTGCCAGCAGTTCGGGACAGGGGAATGAAAAACTGTTTTTT.

The genes are TRBV19 and TRBJ1-1; no clear D. V gave up 1 base and J gave up 4 bases, with 10 bases separating them. Germline CDR1 is LNHDA and CDR2 is SQIVND (reference sequence). The CDR3 contains 14 residues. The CDR3, as DNA: TGTGCCAGTAGTATAGCTAGCGTGGGCACTGAAGCTTTCTTT. It is translated as CASSIASVGTEAFF.

This sequence joins TRBV6-5 and TRBJ1-3, with D hard to call. The CDR3 length is 15 residues. Germline CDR1 MNHEY, CDR2 SVGAGI. Trimming shortened V by 0 bases and J by 4 bases, and 10 bases separated the two germline ends. As DNA, the CDR3 is TGTGCCAGCAGTTACTCGAGAGGGTTCGGAAACACCATATATTTT. It specifies CASSYSRGFGNTIYF.

This clone was observed once. The rearrangement joins TRBV18 to TRBJ1-1; D might be TRBD1 (5 bases). The CDR3 has 13 residues. CDR1 is KGHSH and CDR2 is LQKENI in the germline V gene. Between the trimmed V and J ends, which lost 3 bases and 5 bases, there was a span of 10 bases. This CDR3 is CASSPRGGTEAFF. The CDR3 bases are TGTGCCAGCTCACCGCGCGGGGGGACTGAAGCTTTCTTT.

The V call is TRBV24-1, the J call TRBJ2-2; 8 nucleotides match TRBD1. Germline loops: CDR1 KGHDR, CDR2 SFDVKD. J was trimmed by 4 bases and V by 2 bases; bases with no gene match: 5. The length of the CDR3 is 16 residues. In nucleotides, the CDR3 is TGTGCCACCAGTGATTCCGGGACAGGACTCACCGGGGAGCTGTTTTTT. Amino acids: CATSDSGTGLTGELFF.

This clone was recorded a few times. This rearrangement joins TRBV18 to TRBJ2-3; D is ambiguous. Trimming pared 3 bases from V and 2 bases from J, leaving 12 bases between. The CDR3 length is 15 residues. Per germline, CDR1 KGHSH and CDR2 LQKENI. The CDR3 region is CASSPVNLITDTQYF. The CDR3 region has the DNA TGTGCCAGCTCACCCGTGAATCTAATCACAGATACGCAGTATTTT.

The chain employs TRBV7-2 and TRBJ1-2; D not certain. V was cut by 6 bases and J by 2 bases, with 19 bases left in between. The CDR3 is made up of 16 amino acids. The germline CDR1 and CDR2 sequences are SGHTA and FQGNSA. The CDR3 sequence is CASRPRMGTQNYGYTF. The CDR3 DNA follows: TGTGCCAGCAGGCCTCGGATGGGCACCCAGAACTATGGCTACACCTTC. The full variable domain, completed using reference TRBV7-2 and TRBJ1-2, is GAGVSQSPSNKVTEKGKDVELRCDPISGHTALYWYRQSLGQGLEFLIYFQGNSAPDKSGLPSDRFSAERTGGSVSTLTIQRTQQEDSAVYLCASRPRMGTQNYGYTFGSGTRLTVV.

The V gene is TRBV5-1, the J gene TRBJ2-1; 7 bases line up with TRBD2. The trim removed 4 bases at V and 8 bases at J, leaving 12 bases unmatched. Germline-derived CDR1 and CDR2 are SGHRS and YFSETQ. The CDR3 covers 15 residues. The CDR3 DNA reads as TGCGCCAGCAGCCTCCCGGGACTACAGGTAGATGAGCAGTTCTTC. Protein: CASSLPGLQVDEQFF.

The chain employs TRBV5-6 and TRBJ2-5, with 9 bases matching TRBD1. Germline V CDR1 and CDR2: SGHDT, YYEEEE. Trimming took 4 bases from V and 6 from J; bases not matched to a gene: 7. This CDR3 spans 14 amino acids. Here the CDR3 reads CASSNGQGLQTQYF. The CDR3, as DNA: TGTGCCAGCAGCAACGGACAGGGGCTACAGACCCAGTACTTC.

This sequence joins TRBV18 and TRBJ1-5; TRBD1 matches at 9 bases. The CDR3 has 15 amino acids. The germline CDR1 and CDR2 sequences are KGHSH and LQKENI. V was clipped by 1 base and J by 4 bases; unmatched bases: 2. CDR3 residues: CASSPLGTGNQPQHF. Written as DNA, the CDR3 is TGTGCCAGCTCACCACTCGGGACAGGGAATCAGCCCCAGCATTTT. Drawing the rest from reference TRBV18 and TRBJ1-5, the complete variable domain is NAGVMQNPRHLVRRRGQEARLRCSPMKGHSHVYWYRQLPEEGLKFMVYLQKENIIDESGMPKERFSAEFPKEGPSILRIQQVVRGDSAAYFCASSPLGTGNQPQHFGDGTRLSIL.

The V call is TRBV19, the J call TRBJ1-4, with D possibly TRBD1 on 6 matching bases. CDR1 is LNHDA, CDR2 SQIVND, per germline (reference sequence). The length of the CDR3 is 17 residues. V gave up 5 bases and J gave up 0 bases, with 16 bases separating them. This CDR3 reads CASSHGPDSATNEKLFF. The CDR3 DNA follows: TGTGCCAGTAGTCACGGACCGGACAGCGCAACTAATGAAAAACTGTTTTTT. The complete variable domain, with remaining parts taken from reference TRBV19 and TRBJ1-4, reads DGGITQSPKYLFRKEGQNVTLSCEQNLNHDAMYWYRQDPGQGLRLIYYSQIVNDFQKGDIAEGYSVSREKKESFPLTVTSAQKNPTAFYLCASSHGPDSATNEKLFFGSGTQLSVL.